Following are 26 T cell receptor beta chains from one sample sequenced in a study of blood T cell repertoires in COVID-19. Some clones are missing from TCRdb's copy, which holds only in-frame ones; the method was immunoSEQ multiplex PCR. The table lists some 250,000 clones, approximately 80% of them singletons. Sequencing was carried out using peripheral blood. The origin of the receptors is a man between 60 and 75 years old with acute or convalescent COVID-19.

The chain recombines TRBV7-2 with TRBJ1-2, with D unclear. V lost 4 bases and J lost 4, with 19 bases in between. The germline gives CDR1 SGHTA, CDR2 FQGNSA. The CDR3 has 16 amino acids. Written as DNA, the CDR3 is TGTGCCAGCAGCTCCCCACGGGAGGGTTGGCTCTATGGCTACACCTTC. It specifies CASSSPREGWLYGYTF.

The chain joins TRBV28 to TRBJ2-2; the D is unclear. CDR3 length equals 12 residues. The ends were cut back, 8 bases at V and 0 bases at J, with 4 bases in the middle. Germline V gene sequence: CDR1 MDHEN, CDR2 SYDVKM. Here the CDR3 DNA reads TGTGCCAGCGGCACGAACACCGGGGAGCTGTTTTTT. Amino acid sequence: CASGTNTGELFF. Full variable domain (outside the CDR3, taken from reference TRBV28 and TRBJ2-2): DVKVTQSSRYLVKRTGEKVFLECVQDMDHENMFWYRQDPGLGLRLIYFSYDVKMKEKGDIPEGYSVSREKKERFSLILESASTNQTSMYLCASGTNTGELFFGEGSRLTVL.

This rearrangement joins TRBV19 to TRBJ2-5, with TRBD2 matching 7 bases. The germline CDR1 and CDR2 sequences are LNHDA and SQIVND (reference sequence). V gave up 3 bases and J gave up 8 bases; unmatched junction bases: 15. The CDR3 covers 16 residues. CDR3 region: CASSIPSSGTQGTQYF. The CDR3 coding sequence is TGTGCCAGTAGTATCCCCTCTAGCGGTACCCAAGGAACCCAGTACTTC.

The chain joins TRBV2 to TRBJ2-3, with TRBD2 identical over 7 bases. This CDR3 has 13 residues. Germline loops: CDR1 SNHLY, CDR2 FYNNEI. The V gene end was trimmed by 6 bases and the J gene end by 4 bases; junction bases not matched to a gene: 4. The CDR3 here is CASRPGGSDTQYF. CDR3 bases: TGTGCCAGCAGGCCGGGAGGTTCAGATACGCAGTATTTT.

This chain joins TRBV9 and TRBJ2-3; 10 bases are a match to TRBD2. V gave up 3 bases and J gave up 4 bases; unmatched junction bases: 11. The CDR3 is 17 amino acids. In germline, CDR1 is SGDLS, CDR2 YYNGEE. The CDR3 DNA is TGTGCCAGCAGCGGAAGCGGTAGCGGGAGGCGTGCAGATACGCAGTATTTT. It codes for CASSGSGSGRRADTQYF.

This chain links TRBV7-2 with TRBJ2-2; TRBD2 aligns across 12 bases. CDR1 and CDR2 from the germline V gene are SGHTA and FQGNSA. The ends lost 3 bases at V and 4 bases at J; junction bases unmatched: 3. The CDR3 covers 16 residues. The CDR3 bases are TGTGCCAGCAGCTTCCGGACTAGCGGGGTCACCGGGGAGCTGTTTTTT. Its protein is CASSFRTSGVTGELFF.

The rearrangement uses TRBV3-1 (or the pseudogene TRBV3-2) and TRBJ1-2; D gene unclear. The CDR3 extends over 15 amino acids. V lost 10 bases and J 4 bases, leaving 22 bases between the germline ends. Germline CDR1 reads LGHDT; CDR2 reads YNNKEL (reference sequence). Here the CDR3 reads CATQLSQRWGYGYTF. DNA for the CDR3: TGTGCCACCCAGTTGTCCCAGCGGTGGGGCTATGGCTACACCTTC.

On this clone: Other DNA sequences in this specimen translate into the identical CDR3. The V gene is TRBV6-2 or TRBV6-3, the J gene TRBJ2-7, with 12 bases aligning to TRBD2. V shed 6 bases, J shed 3 bases, and the junction held 9 bases outside the gene matches. The germline CDR1 and CDR2 sequences are MNHEY and SVGEGT. This CDR3 is built from 16 residues. The DNA of the CDR3 is TGTGCCAGCAGCCCTCAACTAGCGGGAGGAATCTACGAGCAGTACTTC. Residues: CASSPQLAGGIYEQYF.

The rearrangement uses TRBV6-6 and TRBJ2-5, with D perhaps matching TRBD2 (5 bases). This CDR3 is 13 amino acids long. The V gene's germline CDR1 is MNHNY and CDR2 SVGAGI (reference sequence). V lost 5 bases and J 5 bases, leaving 12 bases between the germline ends. CDR3 protein: CASSDPPGETQYF. The CDR3 bases are TGTGCCAGCAGTGACCCGCCGGGGGAGACCCAGTACTTC.

The V and J genes are TRBV19 and TRBJ2-1; TRBD1 aligns across 8 bases. The germline V gene encodes CDR1 LNHDA and CDR2 SQIVND (reference sequence). The CDR3 runs to 14 residues. With V trimmed by 4 bases and J by 6 bases, 5 bases remained unmatched. DNA for the CDR3: TGTGCCAGTAGTAGGACAGGGTGGGGCAATGAGCAGTTCTTC. This gives the protein CASSRTGWGNEQFF.

This clone was seen just once. This chain joins TRBV7-2 and TRBJ2-7; D is unclear. The length of the CDR3 is 14 residues. The germline gives CDR1 SGHTA, CDR2 FQGNSA. Trimming shortened V by 0 bases and J by 3 bases, and 9 bases separated the two germline ends. The CDR3 is CASSLAPQNYEQYF. CDR3 nucleotides: TGTGCCAGCAGCTTAGCGCCACAGAACTACGAGCAGTACTTC.

V usage is TRBV23-1 and J usage is TRBJ2-2, with D perhaps TRBD2 (6 bases). TRBV23-1 is reported as an ORF; its role is uncertain. The CDR3 spans 15 residues. Deletions cut 3 bases from V and 7 bases from J, with 15 bases between. The CDR3 DNA reads TGCGCCAGCAGTCACCGGGACTCCATCTGCGGGGAGCTGTTTTTT. The encoded protein is CASSHRDSICGELFF.

The rearrangement joins TRBV5-4 to TRBJ2-2; TRBD2 is a possible D gene (5 bases). Germline V gene lookup returns CDR1 SGHNT and CDR2 YYREEE (reference sequence). The CDR3 runs to 14 residues. The V and J ends lost 6 bases and 8 bases respectively, with 17 bases between them. The CDR3 loop is CASTNPEGRGELFF. CDR3 in DNA: TGTGCCAGCACGAACCCAGAGGGAAGGGGGGAGCTGTTTTTT.

This clone was seen just once. The chain links TRBV2 to TRBJ1-3; maybe TRBD1 (6 bases). V dropped 6 bases and J dropped 2 bases, with 14 bases sitting between them. Germline assignment: CDR1 SNHLY and CDR2 FYNNEI. The CDR3 is 15 residues long. CDR3 in DNA: TGTGCCAGCAGCCCGGGACACTCCCCTGGAAACACCATATATTTT. Protein sequence: CASSPGHSPGNTIYF.

The rearrangement uses TRBV12-3 or TRBV12-4 and TRBJ1-2, with D maybe TRBD1 (5 bases). V gave up 7 bases and J gave up 4 bases, with 10 bases separating them. There are 12 residues in the CDR3. CDR3 residues: CASNQGGYGYTF. The CDR3 DNA is TGTGCCAGCAACCAGGGTGGCTATGGCTACACCTTC.

V usage is TRBV5-8 and J usage is TRBJ2-5, with D perhaps TRBD1 (5 bases). Germline V gives CDR1 SGHTS, CDR2 YDEGEE. Trimming left V 5 bases short and J 4 bases short, with 15 bases between. The CDR3 length is 14 residues. The CDR3 loop reads CASRAVGGAETQYF. Here the CDR3 DNA reads TGTGCCAGCAGAGCCGTAGGTGGGGCAGAGACCCAGTACTTC.

The chain links TRBV28 to TRBJ2-3; 10 bases fit TRBD1. In germline, CDR1 is MDHEN, CDR2 SYDVKM. The CDR3 runs 15 residues. The V segment lost 4 bases and the J segment 3 bases; nucleotides outside the gene matches: 4. CDR3 DNA sequence: TGTGCCAGCAGTTCCCCGGGACAGGGGACAGATACGCAGTATTTT. It translates to CASSSPGQGTDTQYF. The full variable domain, in which reference TRBV28 and TRBJ2-3 provide the parts outside the CDR3, is DVKVTQSSRYLVKRTGEKVFLECVQDMDHENMFWYRQDPGLGLRLIYFSYDVKMKEKGDIPEGYSVSREKKERFSLILESASTNQTSMYLCASSSPGQGTDTQYFGPGTRLTVL.

The chain joins TRBV27 to TRBJ2-7; 8 positions agree with TRBD2. The trim removed 4 bases at V and 2 bases at J, leaving 4 bases unmatched. CDR3 length equals 14 residues. Germline CDR1 is MNHEY and CDR2 is SMNVEV (reference sequence). CDR3 region: CASSYTSGAYEQYF. DNA of the CDR3: TGTGCCAGCAGTTACACTAGCGGAGCCTACGAGCAGTACTTC.

The CDR3 is CASGTDATNEKLFF. The DNA for the CDR3 is TGTGCCAGTGGGACAGATGCAACTAATGAAAAACTGTTTTTT. The rearrangement joins TRBV28 to TRBJ1-4; 7 bases are a match to TRBD1. This CDR3 is built from 14 residues. Germline values: CDR1 MDHEN, CDR2 SYDVKM. Unmatched junction bases numbered 4, after V lost 9 bases and J lost 0 bases.

The chain employs TRBV27 and TRBJ1-2, with 9 bases that match TRBD1. The germline gives CDR1 MNHEY, CDR2 SMNVEV (reference sequence). With 4 bases clipped from V and 8 bases from J, the junction kept 8 bases outside the gene matches. The CDR3 is 14 residues long. CDR3 coding DNA: TGTGCCAGCAGTTCGGGACAGGGAATAGGAGGCTACACCTTC. Amino acids: CASSSGQGIGGYTF.

The chain carries TRBV5-1 and TRBJ1-1; D is unresolved. From germline, CDR1 is SGHRS and CDR2 YFSETQ. The V end lost 2 bases, the J end lost 10 bases, and 12 bases lay between the germline ends. The CDR3 contains 12 residues. The CDR3 protein is CASSLESTGAFF. CDR3 sequence (DNA): TGCGCCAGCAGCTTAGAGAGTACGGGAGCTTTCTTT. Full variable domain (remainder filled in from reference TRBV5-1 and TRBJ1-1): KAGVTQTPRYLIKTRGQQVTLSCSPISGHRSVSWYQQTPGQGLQFLFEYFSETQRNKGNFPGRFSGRQFSNSRSEMNVSTLELGDSALYLCASSLESTGAFFGQGTRLTVV.

The table lists this clone with a few counts. The CDR3 protein is CAGRLGPGTYEQYF. For the CDR3, the DNA is TGTGCCGGAAGACTGGGCCCGGGGACCTACGAGCAGTACTTC. The V call is TRBV6-5, the J call TRBJ2-7, with D perhaps TRBD2 (5 bases). The germline gives CDR1 MNHEY, CDR2 SVGAGI. This CDR3 contains 14 residues. The V gene lost 11 bases and the J gene lost 2 bases, with 19 bases spanning the gap.

The chain couples TRBV6-1 to TRBJ2-3; 7 bases fit TRBD1. CDR3 size: 15 residues. Germline trimming cut 5 bases from V and 1 base from J; bases unmatched to any gene: 6. Germline lookup yields CDR1 MNHNS and CDR2 SASEGT. This CDR3 is CASSQQGRGTDTQYF. In DNA, the CDR3 is TGTGCCAGCAGTCAACAGGGGAGAGGCACAGATACGCAGTATTTT.

The chain recombines TRBV18 with TRBJ2-7; TRBD1 agrees at 12 bases. Germline loops: CDR1 KGHSH, CDR2 LQKENI. Trimming at V came to 6 bases and at J to 0 bases, leaving 12 bases not matched to a gene. The CDR3 runs 18 residues. The CDR3 nucleotides are TGTGCCAGCTCCCCTCGGGACAGGGGGCCGCCATCCTCCTACGAGCAGTACTTC. Translating it yields CASSPRDRGPPSSYEQYF.

V is TRBV7-9 and J is TRBJ1-2; TRBD1 aligns across 10 bases. After removal of 2 bases from V and 7 bases from J, the junction contained 10 bases not matched to a gene. The CDR3 contains 16 residues. Germline CDR1 is SEHNR and CDR2 is FQNEAQ (reference sequence). The CDR3 spells CASSLTLWDRGSGYTF. The CDR3 DNA is TGTGCCAGCAGCTTAACCCTCTGGGACAGGGGCAGTGGCTACACCTTC.

The chain carries TRBV29-1 and TRBJ2-1; 8 positions match TRBD2. Losses at the gene ends were 7 bases for V and 0 bases for J; bases not matched to a gene: 5. Germline assignment: CDR1 SQVTM and CDR2 ANQGSEA. The CDR3 runs to 14 residues. The CDR3 reads CSAQSGSSYNEQFF. The CDR3 DNA sequence: TGCAGCGCCCAAAGCGGGAGCTCCTACAATGAGCAGTTCTTC.